A selection of T cell receptor beta chains follows, all from one sample in a study of blood T cell repertoires in COVID-19. Sequencing used immunoSEQ multiplex PCR; TCRdb keeps in-frame clones, though not all of them. This table has 90,000 to 130,000 clones, about three quarters appearing once. Sequencing was performed on peripheral blood. The receptors originated from a woman at least 80 years old with active or convalescent COVID-19. The CDR3 runs from the conserved cysteine through the conserved F or W. A D gene is named only where the DNA matches it firmly. Some rows mark clone size as missing; the rest say once, few, many or name a class of expanded clone.

TRBJ1-5 TRBV5-1 - - CASSLSEDNGNQPQHF TGCGCCAGCAGCTTGTCCGAGGATAACGGCAATCAGCCCCAGCATTTT
TRBJ2-1 TRBV7-6 - - CASSATPGEWNEQFF TGTGCCAGCAGCGCCACCCCAGGGGAATGGAATGAGCAGTTCTTC
TRBJ2-5 TRBV7-2 - - CASKISGGRGLETQYF TGTGCCAGCAAAATTAGCGGTGGGAGAGGGTTGGAGACCCAGTACTTC
TRBJ2-2 TRBV5-1 TRBD2 - CASSRVTSGSRTGELFF TGCGCCAGCAGCAGGGTAACTAGCGGGAGTCGAACCGGGGAGCTGTTTTTT
TRBJ1-6 TRBV6-1 - - CASSEKEGSRLSSPLHF TGTGCCAGCAGTGAGAAAGAGGGTTCGAGGTTAAGTTCACCCCTCCACTTT
TRBJ2-3 TRBV2 - - CASSELYASTDTQYF TGTGCCAGCAGTGAACTATACGCTAGCACAGATACGCAGTATTTT
TRBJ1-4 TRBV9 TRBD1 - CASSVSDRAEKLFF TGTGCCAGCAGCGTATCAGACAGGGCTGAAAAACTGTTTTTT
TRBJ1-5 TRBV19 TRBD1 - CASSARQGAPNQPQHF TGTGCCAGTAGTGCCCGACAGGGGGCCCCAAATCAGCCCCAGCATTTT
TRBJ2-1 TRBV5-1 TRBD2 - CATATSGRENEQFF TGCGCCACCGCAACTAGCGGGAGAGAGAATGAGCAGTTCTTC
TRBJ1-1 TRBV5-4 - once CASSLGRGGSNTEAFF TGTGCCAGCAGCTTGGGGCGGGGGGGATCGAACACTGAAGCTTTCTTT
TRBJ1-6 TRBV2 - - CASRDRRSSYNSPLHF TGTGCCAGCCGCGACAGGAGGAGCTCCTATAATTCACCCCTCCACTTT
TRBJ2-1 TRBV7-9 - - CASSLGQSRGEQFF TGTGCCAGCAGCTTGGGCCAAAGCCGGGGTGAGCAGTTCTTC
TRBJ2-3 TRBV27 TRBD2 - CASSSPPAGGLDTQYF TGTGCCAGCAGTTCCCCTCCAGCGGGAGGATTAGATACGCAGTATTTT
TRBJ1-3 TRBV30 TRBD1 few CAWSDGTGSGNTIYF TGTGCCTGGAGTGACGGGACAGGCTCTGGAAACACCATATATTTT
TRBJ2-1 TRBV6-5 - - CASSPGQFNEQFF TGTGCCAGCAGCCCAGGACAGTTCAATGAGCAGTTCTTC
TRBJ2-7 TRBV18 TRBD1 few CASSPLAGQAHEQYF TGTGCCAGCTCACCACTTGCGGGACAGGCGCACGAGCAGTACTTC
TRBJ1-1 TRBV21-1 - - CASSKGRMRHPMNTEAFF TGTGCCAGCAGCAAAGGGCGAATGAGACATCCAATGAACACTGAAGCTTTCTTT
TRBJ2-7 TRBV11-3 TRBD2 - CASSSTSGNEQYF TGTGCCAGCAGCTCCACTAGCGGGAACGAGCAGTACTTC
TRBJ2-1 TRBV7-2 - few CASSLSDRASYNEQFF TGTGCCAGCAGCTTAAGCGATCGAGCGTCCTACAATGAGCAGTTCTTC
TRBJ2-3 TRBV7-3 - many CASSNQGASGDTQYF TGTGCCAGCAGCAATCAGGGCGCCTCCGGAGATACGCAGTATTTT
TRBJ1-2 TRBV19 TRBD1 - CASSRTGGFDYVPKHGYTF TGTGCCAGTAGCCGGACAGGGGGCTTTGATTATGTTCCGAAACATGGCTACACCTTC
TRBJ2-7 TRBV6-1 TRBD1 - CASSESGQVDYEQYF TGTGCCAGCAGTGAATCGGGACAGGTGGACTACGAGCAGTACTTC
TRBJ1-1 TRBV6-5 - - CASSRWGGPGTEAFF TGTGCCAGCAGCAGATGGGGGGGGCCGGGAACTGAAGCTTTCTTT
TRBJ2-1 TRBV5-5 TRBD2 - CASSPRGTSYNEQFF TGTGCCAGCAGCCCTCGGGGGACTAGTTACAATGAGCAGTTCTTC
TRBJ2-5 TRBV5-1 - - CASSLDRPRQTQYF TGCGCCAGCAGCTTGGACAGGCCACGACAGACCCAGTACTTC
TRBJ2-2 TRBV4-2 - few CASSQDFSQVNTGELFF TGTGCCAGCAGCCAAGATTTTTCACAAGTAAACACCGGGGAGCTGTTTTTT
TRBJ2-7 TRBV6-2/TRBV6-3 TRBD2 many CASSYWREDAYEQYF TGTGCCAGCAGTTACTGGCGGGAGGACGCGTACGAGCAGTACTTC
TRBJ1-1 TRBV25-1 - - CASSRQPNTEAFF TGTGCCAGCAGTAGACAGCCGAACACTGAAGCTTTCTTT
TRBJ1-6 TRBV15 - - CATSRDPLPRISYNSPLHF TGTGCCACCAGCAGAGACCCGCTCCCGAGAATCTCCTATAATTCACCCCTCCACTTT
TRBJ1-5 TRBV19 - once CASSITGQDQPQHF TGTGCCAGTAGTATAACCGGCCAGGATCAGCCCCAGCATTTT
TRBJ1-6 TRBV23-1 - - CASSLGGSPLHF TGCGCCAGCAGTCTGGGGGGTTCACCCCTCCACTTT
TRBJ2-1 TRBV7-6 TRBD1 - CASSLSLSRQGNEQFF TGTGCCAGCAGCTTAAGCTTAAGCCGACAGGGCAATGAGCAGTTCTTC